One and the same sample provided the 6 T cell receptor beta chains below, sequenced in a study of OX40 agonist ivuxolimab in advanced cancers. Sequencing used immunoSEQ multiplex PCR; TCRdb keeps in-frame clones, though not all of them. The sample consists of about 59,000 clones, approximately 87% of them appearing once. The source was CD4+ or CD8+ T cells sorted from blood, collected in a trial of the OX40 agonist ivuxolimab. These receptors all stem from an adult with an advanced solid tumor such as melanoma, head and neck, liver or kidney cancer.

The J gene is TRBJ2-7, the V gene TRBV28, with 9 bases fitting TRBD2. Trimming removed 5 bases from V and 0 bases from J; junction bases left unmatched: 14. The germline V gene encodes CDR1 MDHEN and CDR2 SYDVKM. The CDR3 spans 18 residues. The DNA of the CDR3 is TGTGCCAGCAGTGCGCCGGGACTAGCTAGGGGAAGCTCCTACGAGCAGTACTTC. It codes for CASSAPGLARGSSYEQYF.

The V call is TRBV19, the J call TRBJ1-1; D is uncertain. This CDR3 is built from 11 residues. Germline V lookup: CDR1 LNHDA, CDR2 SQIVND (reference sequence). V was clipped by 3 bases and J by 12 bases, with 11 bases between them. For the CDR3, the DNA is TGTGCCAGTAGTATTGGGGAGGAATCTTTCTTT. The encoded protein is CASSIGEESFF.

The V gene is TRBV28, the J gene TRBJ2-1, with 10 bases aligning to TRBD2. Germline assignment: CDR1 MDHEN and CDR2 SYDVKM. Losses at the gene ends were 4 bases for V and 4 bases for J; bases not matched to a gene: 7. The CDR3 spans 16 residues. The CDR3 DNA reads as TGTGCCAGCAGTTCTGCCACTAGCGGGACTTACAATGAGCAGTTCTTC. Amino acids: CASSSATSGTYNEQFF.

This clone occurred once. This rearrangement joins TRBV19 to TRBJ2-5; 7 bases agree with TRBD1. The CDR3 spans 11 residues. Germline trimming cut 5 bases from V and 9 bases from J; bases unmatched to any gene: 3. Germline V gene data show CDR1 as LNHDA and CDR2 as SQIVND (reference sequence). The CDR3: CASSHRGAQYF. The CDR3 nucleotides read TGTGCCAGTAGTCACAGGGGAGCCCAGTACTTC. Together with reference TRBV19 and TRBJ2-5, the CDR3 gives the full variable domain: DGGITQSPKYLFRKEGQNVTLSCEQNLNHDAMYWYRQDPGQGLRLIYYSQIVNDFQKGDIAEGYSVSREKKESFPLTVTSAQKNPTAFYLCASSHRGAQYFGPGTRLLVL.

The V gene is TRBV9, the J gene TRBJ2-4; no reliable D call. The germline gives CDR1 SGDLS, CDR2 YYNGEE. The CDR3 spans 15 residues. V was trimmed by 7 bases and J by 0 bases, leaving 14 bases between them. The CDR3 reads CASEEASRAKNIQYF. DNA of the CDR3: TGTGCCAGCGAGGAAGCATCAAGAGCCAAAAACATTCAGTACTTC.

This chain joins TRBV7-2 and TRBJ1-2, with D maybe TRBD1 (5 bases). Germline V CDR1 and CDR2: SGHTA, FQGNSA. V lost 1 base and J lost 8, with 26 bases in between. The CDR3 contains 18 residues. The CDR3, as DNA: TGTGCCAGCAGCTTAGGAGGGAGCTGGGACCAGAGAATCGGGGGCTACACCTTC. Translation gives CASSLGGSWDQRIGGYTF.